This TCR beta chain was sequenced for a study of CD8+ T cells in alopecia areata. Whole-study findings and limits: Scalp sample data also include resident alphabeta T cells from normal skin. Compared with normal scalp, lesional scalp had higher clonality and more expanded CD8+ clones.

Germline-derived CDR1 and CDR2 are NSQYPW and LRSPGD (reference sequence). Trimming removed 0 bases from V and 1 base from J; junction bases left unmatched: 1. The CDR3 is made up of 17 amino acids. cDNA prepared by RNA extraction and subsequent reverse transcription served as the template for sequencing. Profiling relied on immunoSEQ multiplex PCR, and the TCRdb table lists in-frame clones only, not all of them. The sample has roughly 120,000 clones, none seen only once. This clone showed up many times. The antigen is unknown. Genes and germline are mouse. The DNA ends 4 residues before the CDR3 does, and the rest of the CDR3 is filled in from the germline J gene.

The chain is built from TRBV1 and TRBJ2-1; TRBD2 aligns across 12 bases. Sequencing was performed on lesional skin. The TCR sequence derives from a C3H/HeJ mouse with alopecia areata. The mouse strain carries the MHC haplotype H2-k. CDR3 in amino acids: CTCSADGTGGNYAEQFF. The CDR3 bases that were read are TGCACCTGCAGTGCAGATGGGACTGGGGGGAACTATGCT.